What follows is one T cell receptor beta chain and its context. These data belong to a study of patients and donors after allogeneic stem cell transplantation. In TCRdb, the RT-PCR reads were re-called with MiXCR into one record per CDR3 protein. The table has some 880,000 distinct CDR3 sequences, about a sixth seen once. The CDR3 has 16 residues. The germline V gene has CDR1 SNHLY and CDR2 FYNNEI. The trim removed 6 bases at V and 1 base at J, leaving 8 bases unmatched. The sample consisted of blood, either unsorted or a sorted T cell fraction (not recorded which). This rearrangement joins TRBV2 to TRBJ2-5; 10 nucleotides match TRBD2. The sequence was collected from a human donor who was either an allogeneic HSCT recipient or a stem cell or donor lymphocyte infusion donor (not recorded which). It is not recorded whose cells these are; they may come from a transplant donor. In DNA form, the CDR3 reads TGTGCCAGCAGGGCCCTCAGCGGGAGGGCCCAAGAGACCCAGTACTTC. This encodes CASRALSGRAQETQYF.